This T cell receptor (beta chain) is from a study of T cell responses to AZD1222 COVID-19 vaccine. The CDR3 extends over 14 amino acids. Per germline, CDR1 DFQATT and CDR2 SNEGSKA (reference sequence). V dropped 3 bases and J dropped 1 base, with 11 bases sitting between them. Some clones are missing from TCRdb's copy, which holds only in-frame ones; the method was immunoSEQ multiplex PCR. The sample lists some 150,000 clones, 90% to 95% occurring once. The rearrangement uses TRBV20-1 and TRBJ2-3, with a weak D call TRBD1 (5 bases). Specimen: peripheral blood, collected on day 0 of AZD1222 vaccination. This clonotype was sampled from an adult in good health. The CDR3 loop reads CSASHRSRTDTQYF. The CDR3 DNA reads TGCAGTGCTAGTCACAGGAGTCGCACAGATACGCAGTATTTT.